This TCR beta chain was retrieved from a study of cytomegalovirus exposure and HLA in healthy donors. Notes on this clone: Its antigen is undetermined.

In the PCR, 60 Vbeta and 13 Jbeta primers were used. This table comes from immunoSEQ multiplex PCR, and its TCRdb copy is limited to in-frame clones, with some not included. Of about 110,000 clones in the sample, approximately 80% were seen once. Notes on the study in general: TCR beta sequences reportedly predicted the HLA-A and HLA-B alleles of most subjects accurately. A later analysis showed that HLA-associated TCR beta chains had undergone more clonal expansion than equally common others. Most sequenced TCRs were rare (though some public TCRs occurred in many donors). For TCR beta chains, V- and J-gene trimming was later linked to a missense DCLRE1C variant.

The CDR3 loop spans 13 amino acids. V was shortened by 1 base and J by 6 bases, with 10 bases between the two germline ends. Germline values: CDR1 SGHAT, CDR2 FQNNGV. The sample consisted of PBMCs. The rearrangement uses TRBV11-2 and TRBJ2-7; D unclear. The TCR was taken from a human donor in good health. CDR3 coding DNA: TGTGCCAGCAGCTTAGTCCGCCTCGGCGAGCAGTACTTC. It specifies CASSLVRLGEQYF.